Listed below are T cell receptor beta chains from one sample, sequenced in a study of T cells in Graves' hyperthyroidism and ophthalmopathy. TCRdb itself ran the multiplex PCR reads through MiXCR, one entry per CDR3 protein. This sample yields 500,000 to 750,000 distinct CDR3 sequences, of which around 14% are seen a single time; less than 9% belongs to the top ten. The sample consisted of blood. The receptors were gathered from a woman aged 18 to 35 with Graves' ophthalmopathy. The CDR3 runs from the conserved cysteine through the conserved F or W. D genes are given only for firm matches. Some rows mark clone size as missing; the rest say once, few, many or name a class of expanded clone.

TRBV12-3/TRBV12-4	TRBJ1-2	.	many	TGTGCCAGCAGTCCCCAAGGGGCGGAAGGTATCGACGGCTACACCTTC	CASSPQGAEGIDGYTF
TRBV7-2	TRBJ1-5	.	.	TGTGCCTCCTGGGGACTCCCTTGGCCCCAGCATTTT	CASWGLPWPQHF
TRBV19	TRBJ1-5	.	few	TGTGCCAGTAATCGACAGAATTGGGATCAGCCCCAGCATTTT	CASNRQNWDQPQHF
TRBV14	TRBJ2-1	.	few	TGTGCCAGCAGCCAAGGAGGTGGGAACAGGGAACAGTTCTTC	CASSQGGGNREQFF
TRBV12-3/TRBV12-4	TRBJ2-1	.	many	TGTGCCAGCAGTTTCTCATTCAATGAGCAGTTCTTC	CASSFSFNEQFF
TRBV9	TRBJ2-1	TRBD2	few	TGTGCCAGCAGCGCTATGGGACTAGCGAGTCCCGAGCAGTTCTTC	CASSAMGLASPEQFF
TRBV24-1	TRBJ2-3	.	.	TGTGCCACCAGTGTGGGCAGAACGCAGTATTTT	CATSVGRTQYF
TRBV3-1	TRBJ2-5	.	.	TGTGCCAGCAGTATGAGAGGGGAGACCCAGTACTTC	CASSMRGETQYF
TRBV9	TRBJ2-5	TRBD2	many	TGTGCCAGCAGCCCCCACGGGGGAGGGCTCCAAGAGACCCAGTACTTC	CASSPHGGGLQETQYF
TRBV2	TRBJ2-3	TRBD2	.	TGTGCCAGCAGGGAGAGACTAGCGGGAGGGCCGAGCACAGATACGCAGTATTTT	CASRERLAGGPSTDTQYF
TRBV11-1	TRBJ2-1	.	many	TGTGCCAGCAGCCTCGACAGGAACAATGAGCAGTTCTTC	CASSLDRNNEQFF
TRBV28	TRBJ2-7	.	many	TGTGCCAGCAGTTTGAGTCTTCCCACCTACGAGCAGTACTTC	CASSLSLPTYEQYF
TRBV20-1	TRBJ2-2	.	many	TGCAGCGCCCTGGCGGAGGGCAGGACCGGGGAGCTGTTTTTT	CSALAEGRTGELFF
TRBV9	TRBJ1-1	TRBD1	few	TGTGCCAGCAGCAATCCGGGACAGGGGGCGCTGATGAACACTGAAGCTTTCTTT	CASSNPGQGALMNTEAFF
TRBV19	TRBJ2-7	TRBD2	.	TGTGCCAGTAGGACCGACTCCGCGGGGGACTACGAGCAGTACTTC	CASRTDSAGDYEQYF
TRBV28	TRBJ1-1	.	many	TGTGCCAGCACCTCCGGGACACTAAACACTGAAGCTTTCTTT	CASTSGTLNTEAFF
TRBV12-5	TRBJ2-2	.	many	TGTGCTAGTGGTCATCCTTCGATAGCCCGGGGTATGGCCGGGGAGCTGTTTTTT	CASGHPSIARGMAGELFF
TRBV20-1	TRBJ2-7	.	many	TGCAGTGCTAGTGCGGATGGTAGCGGCTCCTACGAGCAGTACTTC	CSASADGSGSYEQYF
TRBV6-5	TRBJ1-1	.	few	TGTGCCAGCAGTTACGCAGAGGCTAACACTGAAGCTTTCTTT	CASSYAEANTEAFF
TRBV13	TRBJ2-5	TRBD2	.	TGTGCCAGCAGCGGGACTAGCGGGGCCATGGAGACCCAGTACTTC	CASSGTSGAMETQYF
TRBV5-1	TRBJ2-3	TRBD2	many	TGCGCCAGCAGCTCCCGGACTAGCGGGAGATTGACAGATACGCAGTATTTT	CASSSRTSGRLTDTQYF
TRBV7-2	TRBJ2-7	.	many	TGTGCCAGCAGCTTAGCGCTAAGGAGTACAACCTCCTACGAGCAGTACTTC	CASSLALRSTTSYEQYF
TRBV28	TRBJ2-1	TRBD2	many	TGTGCCAGCAGTCTAGCGGGAGCGGGGGACAATGAGCAGTTCTTC	CASSLAGAGDNEQFF